This T cell receptor beta chain was retrieved from a study of shared clonotypes between healthy human individuals. Broader study findings: Sharing across four donors was highest in naive CD4 (roughly 5%) and lowest in memory CD8 (roughly 0.4%). Estimated clonotype richness was generally higher in naive than memory subsets.

In the case of this clone: Its specificity is not known.

CD8 cells regarded as naive lacked CD45RO, were positively chosen for CCR7, and omitted terminally differentiated effector memory CD45RA+ cells. Only in-frame clones appear in the TCRdb table, and some are missing; sequencing was by immunoSEQ multiplex PCR. The data contain about 2 million clones, 85% to 95% of them seen just once; the ten biggest clones take up 1.2%. Germline V gene lookup returns CDR1 LNHDA and CDR2 SQIVND (reference sequence). With V trimmed by 9 bases and J by 2 bases, 8 bases remained unmatched. The CDR3 consists of 16 residues. The receptor was derived from a man aged 18 to 30 in good health. Sample: naive CD8+ T cells sorted from blood. This chain connects TRBV19 to TRBJ2-3; 13 positions match TRBD2. DNA for the CDR3: TGTGCCAGCAGAACGGGACTAGCGGGAAACACAGATACGCAGTATTTT. Translation gives CASRTGLAGNTDTQYF.